This T cell receptor beta chain was identified during a study of immune cell composition in non-small cell lung cancer. Study-wide results and caveats: Smoking pack-years did not significantly correlate with tumour TCR-beta clonality.

Normal lung was sampled as far from the tumour as possible, at least 3 cm. Template was genomic DNA from frozen, unsorted single-cell suspensions. This clone has a single count. Antigen specificity is unknown. This CDR3 has 14 amino acids. CDR1 and CDR2 from the germline V gene are SQVTM and ANQGSEA. V dropped 3 bases and J dropped 2 bases, with 14 bases sitting between them. Libraries were prepared by immunoSEQ multiplex PCR; TCRdb keeps only in-frame clonotypes and omits some of them. This table holds under 4,000 clones, about three quarters found once. The sequence derives from a human donor with non-small cell lung cancer. The donor label of this sample is uncertain. Input material: non-adjacent lung tissue. This chain connects TRBV29-1 to TRBJ2-7; D is perhaps TRBD2 (6 bases). The CDR3 sequence: CSVEPGVVPYEQYF. DNA of the CDR3: TGCAGCGTTGAGCCGGGAGTAGTCCCCTACGAGCAGTACTTC.